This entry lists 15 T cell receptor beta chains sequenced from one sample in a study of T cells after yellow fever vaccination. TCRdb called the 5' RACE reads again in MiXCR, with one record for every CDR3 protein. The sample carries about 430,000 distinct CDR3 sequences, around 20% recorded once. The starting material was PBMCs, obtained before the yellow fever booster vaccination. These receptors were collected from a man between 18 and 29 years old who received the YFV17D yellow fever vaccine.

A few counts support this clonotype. Written as DNA, the CDR3 is TGTGCCAGCAGTGGCAGTGGGTTTGGGACCCAGTACTTC. Encoded protein: CASSGSGFGTQYF. The gene calls are TRBV6-5 and TRBJ2-5; D not certain. Germline values: CDR1 MNHEY, CDR2 SVGAGI. The V gene lost 5 bases and the J gene lost 7 bases, with 14 bases spanning the gap. CDR3 length: 13 residues.

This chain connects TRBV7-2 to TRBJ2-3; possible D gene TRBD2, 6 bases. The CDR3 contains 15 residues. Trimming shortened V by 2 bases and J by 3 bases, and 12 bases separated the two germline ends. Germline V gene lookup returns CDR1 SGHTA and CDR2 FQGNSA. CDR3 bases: TGTGCCAGCAGCTTATCGGGGGTAGGGACAGATACGCAGTATTTT. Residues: CASSLSGVGTDTQYF.

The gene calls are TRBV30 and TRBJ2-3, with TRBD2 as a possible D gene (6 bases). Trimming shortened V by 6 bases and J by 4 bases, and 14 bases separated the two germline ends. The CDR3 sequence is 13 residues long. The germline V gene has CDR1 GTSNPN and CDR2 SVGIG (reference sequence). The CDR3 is CACTREVADTQYF. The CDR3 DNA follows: TGTGCCTGTACGAGGGAGGTGGCAGATACGCAGTATTTT.

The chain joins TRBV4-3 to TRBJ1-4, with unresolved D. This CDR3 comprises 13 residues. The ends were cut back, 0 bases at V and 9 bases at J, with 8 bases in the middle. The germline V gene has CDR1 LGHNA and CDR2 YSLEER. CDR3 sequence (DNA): TGCGCCAGCAGCCAAGATCTAACTCAAAAACTGTTTTTT. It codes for CASSQDLTQKLFF.

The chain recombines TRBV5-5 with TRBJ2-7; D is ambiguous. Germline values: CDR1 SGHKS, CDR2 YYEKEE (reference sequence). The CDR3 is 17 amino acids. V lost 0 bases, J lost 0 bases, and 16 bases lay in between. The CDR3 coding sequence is TGTGCCAGCAGCTTGGCCTGGGCATCCAGGAGCTCCTACGAGCAGTACGTC. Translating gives CASSLAWASRSSYEQYV.

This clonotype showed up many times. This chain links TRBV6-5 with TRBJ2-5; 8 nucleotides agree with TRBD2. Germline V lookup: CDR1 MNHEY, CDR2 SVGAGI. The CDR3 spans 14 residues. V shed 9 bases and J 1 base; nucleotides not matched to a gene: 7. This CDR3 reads CASHSAGGQETQYF. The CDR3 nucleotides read TGTGCCAGTCATTCGGCGGGGGGCCAAGAGACCCAGTACTTC.

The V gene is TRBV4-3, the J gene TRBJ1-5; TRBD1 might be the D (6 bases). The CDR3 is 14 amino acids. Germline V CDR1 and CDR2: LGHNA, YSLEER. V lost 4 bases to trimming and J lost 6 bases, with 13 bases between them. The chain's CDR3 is CASSPGEYTQPQHF. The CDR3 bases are TGCGCCAGCAGCCCAGGGGAGTATACTCAGCCCCAGCATTTT.

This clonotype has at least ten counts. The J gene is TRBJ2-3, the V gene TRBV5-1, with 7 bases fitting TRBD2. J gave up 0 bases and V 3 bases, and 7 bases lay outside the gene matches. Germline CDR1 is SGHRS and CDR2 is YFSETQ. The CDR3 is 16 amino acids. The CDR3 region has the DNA TGCGCCAGCAGCTCTCAAGCGGGGTTGAGCACAGATACGCAGTATTTT. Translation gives CASSSQAGLSTDTQYF. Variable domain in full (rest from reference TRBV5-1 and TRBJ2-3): KAGVTQTPRYLIKTRGQQVTLSCSPISGHRSVSWYQQTPGQGLQFLFEYFSETQRNKGNFPGRFSGRQFSNSRSEMNVSTLELGDSALYLCASSSQAGLSTDTQYFGPGTRLTVL.

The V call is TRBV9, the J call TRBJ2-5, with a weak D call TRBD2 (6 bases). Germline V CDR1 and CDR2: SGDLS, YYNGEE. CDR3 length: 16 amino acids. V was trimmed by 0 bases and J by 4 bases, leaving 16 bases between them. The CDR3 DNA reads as TGTGCCAGCAGCGTAGCAGGGCTAGCGAGAGGAGAGACCCAGTACTTC. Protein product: CASSVAGLARGETQYF.

The CDR3, as DNA: TGCAGTGCTAGAGTAGGGTTCGATGAGCAGTTCTTC. Translation gives CSARVGFDEQFF. This chain links TRBV20-1 with TRBJ2-1; D is unresolved. The germline V and J ends were trimmed by 1 base and 8 bases, with 9 bases remaining between them. Germline V gives CDR1 DFQATT, CDR2 SNEGSKA (reference sequence). CDR3 length: 12 residues.

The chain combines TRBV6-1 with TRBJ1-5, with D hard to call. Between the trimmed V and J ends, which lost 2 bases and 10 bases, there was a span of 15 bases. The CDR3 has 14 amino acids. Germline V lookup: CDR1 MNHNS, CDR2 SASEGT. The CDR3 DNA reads TGTGCCAGCAGTGAACGGTCTGCCGCGGATCCCCAGCATTTT. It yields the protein CASSERSAADPQHF.

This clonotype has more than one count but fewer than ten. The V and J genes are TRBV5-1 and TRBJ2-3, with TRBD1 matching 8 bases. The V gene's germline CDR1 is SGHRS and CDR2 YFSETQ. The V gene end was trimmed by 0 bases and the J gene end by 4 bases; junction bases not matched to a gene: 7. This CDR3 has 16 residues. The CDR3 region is CASSLGLGQGPDTQYF. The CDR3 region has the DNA TGCGCCAGCAGCTTGGGGCTTGGACAGGGTCCAGATACGCAGTATTTT.

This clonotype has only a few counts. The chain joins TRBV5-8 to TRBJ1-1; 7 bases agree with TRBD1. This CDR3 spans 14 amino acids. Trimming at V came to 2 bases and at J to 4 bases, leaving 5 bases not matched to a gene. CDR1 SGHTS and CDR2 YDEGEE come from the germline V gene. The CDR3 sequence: CASSFQTGITEAFF. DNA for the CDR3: TGTGCCAGCAGCTTTCAGACAGGGATCACTGAAGCTTTCTTT.

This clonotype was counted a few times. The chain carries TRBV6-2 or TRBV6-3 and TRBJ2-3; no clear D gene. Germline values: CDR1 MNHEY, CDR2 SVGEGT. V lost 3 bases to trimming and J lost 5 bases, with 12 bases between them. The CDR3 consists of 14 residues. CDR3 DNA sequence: TGTGCCAGCAGTTATCACGACTGGGGAGATACGCAGTATTTT. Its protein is CASSYHDWGDTQYF.

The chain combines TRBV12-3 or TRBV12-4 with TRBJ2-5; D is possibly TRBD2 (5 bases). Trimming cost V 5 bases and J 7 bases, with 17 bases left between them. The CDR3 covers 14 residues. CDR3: CASSLKVVGGTQYF. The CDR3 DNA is TGTGCCAGCAGTCTGAAGGTAGTTGGAGGGACCCAGTACTTC.